The rows below give T cell receptor beta chains drawn from one sample of a study of beta chain features in type 1 diabetes. Profiled with immunoSEQ multiplex PCR; TCRdb holds only in-frame clones, not every one. Counted here are hundreds of thousands of clones, 11% to 15% occurring once; the ten biggest clones make up approximately 0.042%. The material sequenced was naive CD4+ T cells from blood. These receptor sequences come from a man aged 18 to 29 with type 1 diabetes. The CDR3 runs from the conserved cysteine through the conserved F or W. D genes are given only for firm matches. Clone size, where shown, is once, few, many, or a class for clones that have expanded.

TRBV7-9	TRBJ2-1	.	few	TGTGCCAGCAGCTTAGTCCGGAGGAGGAATGAGCAGTTCTTC	CASSLVRRRNEQFF
TRBV6-6	TRBJ1-2	.	few	TGTGCCAGCAGTCCGGGACATACGAACTATGGCTACACCTTC	CASSPGHTNYGYTF
TRBV29-1	TRBJ2-7	.	few	TGCAGCGTGACCTGGGGGCAGGGACCCTACGAGCAGTACTTC	CSVTWGQGPYEQYF
TRBV7-2	TRBJ2-7	TRBD2	.	TGTGCCAGCAGCGCTAGCGGGAGAATGGACGAGCAGTACTTC	CASSASGRMDEQYF
TRBV7-9	TRBJ2-5	.	.	TGTGCCAGTTCACTGAGGGCAGGGAAAGAGACCCAGTACTTC	CASSLRAGKETQYF
TRBV29-1	TRBJ1-3	.	.	TGCAGCGTTGAAAGGTCCAATCCTGGAAACACCATATATTTT	CSVERSNPGNTIYF
TRBV6-6	TRBJ2-3	TRBD2	.	TGTGCCAGCAGTTACTCGGGGGGAGGGGGCACAGATACGCAGTATTTT	CASSYSGGGGTDTQYF
TRBV7-9	TRBJ2-3	TRBD2	few	TGTGCCAGCACTCCCGGACTAGCGGGGTTCGATACGCAGTATTTT	CASTPGLAGFDTQYF
TRBV4-2	TRBJ1-2	.	.	TGTGCCAGCAGCCCCCCCCGGACAGCTGGCTATGGCTACACCTTC	CASSPPRTAGYGYTF
TRBV4-1	TRBJ1-5	.	few	TGCGCCAGCAGCCAAGTTGTACAGGGAGGAAGCAATCAGCCCCAGCATTTT	CASSQVVQGGSNQPQHF
TRBV25-1	TRBJ2-1	TRBD2	.	TGTGCCAGCAGTCCGAGGCCGGGACTACGAGTCAATGAGCAGTTCTTC	CASSPRPGLRVNEQFF
TRBV9	TRBJ2-7	TRBD2	.	TGTGCCAGCAGCGTAGCTAGCGGGGGCCCCTACGAGCAGTACTTC	CASSVASGGPYEQYF
TRBV7-2	TRBJ2-5	.	.	TGTGCCAGCAGCTTTAACAGGCAAGAGACCCAGTACTTC	CASSFNRQETQYF
TRBV18	TRBJ1-2	.	once	TGTGCCAGCTCACCTCCTCCTAACTATGGCTACACCTTC	CASSPPPNYGYTF
TRBV29-1	TRBJ2-5	.	.	TGCAGCGTAGGGACGGACCAAGAGACCCAGTACTTC	CSVGTDQETQYF
TRBV5-1	TRBJ2-2	.	.	TGCGCCAGCAGCATGGAGGGGGACGGTACGAACACCGGGGAGCTGTTTTTT	CASSMEGDGTNTGELFF
TRBV29-1	TRBJ2-7	TRBD2	.	TGCAGCGTTGTGTGGGGACTAGTCGGCGAGCAGTACTTC	CSVVWGLVGEQYF
TRBV25-1	TRBJ1-2	TRBD1	few	TGTGCCAGCAGTGGAGGGGGCGGAGGCTACACCTTC	CASSGGGGGYTF
TRBV4-1	TRBJ1-4	.	.	TGCGCCAGCAGATCCCCGGGTACAACTAATGAAAAACTGTTTTTT	CASRSPGTTNEKLFF
TRBV19	TRBJ2-1	TRBD2	few	TGTGCCAGTAGTGCGCTAGCGGGGCGGAGCTCCTACAATGAGCAGTTCTTC	CASSALAGRSSYNEQFF
TRBV7-9	TRBJ1-1	.	.	TGTGCCAGCAGCTTAGGTGAGGGCCCGAACACTGAAGCTTTCTTT	CASSLGEGPNTEAFF
TRBV5-1	TRBJ1-5	.	few	TGCGCCAGCAGCTTGGACAGAGATAGCAATCAGCCCCAGCATTTT	CASSLDRDSNQPQHF
TRBV30	TRBJ2-6	TRBD2	few	TGTGCCTGGAATACGGGGGGCGTCCTGACTTTC	CAWNTGGVLTF
TRBV10-3	TRBJ2-1	TRBD2	few	TGTGCCATCAGTGAGTCGACCCCGCGGGGGGCATACAATGAGCAGTTCTTC	CAISESTPRGAYNEQFF
TRBV7-9	TRBJ1-4	TRBD1	.	TGTGCCAGCAGCCTCGACAGGGGTAACGAAAAACTGTTTTTT	CASSLDRGNEKLFF
TRBV6-6	TRBJ1-6	.	few	TGTGCCAGCAGTTACTCGGATTACGGATTCCACTTT	CASSYSDYGFHF
TRBV4-3	TRBJ1-1	.	few	TGCGCCAGCAGCCAAGCCACCCCTGGGGGTTGGGGCACTGAAGCTTTCTTT	CASSQATPGGWGTEAFF
TRBV6-5	TRBJ1-2	.	.	TGTGCCAGCGCGACAGCTTTTTATGGCTACACCTTC	CASATAFYGYTF
TRBV2	TRBJ2-1	TRBD2	few	TGTGCCAGCGGAAGCGGGACCACTTCCTACAATGAGCAGTTCTTC	CASGSGTTSYNEQFF
TRBV4-2	TRBJ2-1	.	few	TGTGCCAGCAGCCAAGATCACTCACTGGGGAATGAGCAGTTCTTC	CASSQDHSLGNEQFF